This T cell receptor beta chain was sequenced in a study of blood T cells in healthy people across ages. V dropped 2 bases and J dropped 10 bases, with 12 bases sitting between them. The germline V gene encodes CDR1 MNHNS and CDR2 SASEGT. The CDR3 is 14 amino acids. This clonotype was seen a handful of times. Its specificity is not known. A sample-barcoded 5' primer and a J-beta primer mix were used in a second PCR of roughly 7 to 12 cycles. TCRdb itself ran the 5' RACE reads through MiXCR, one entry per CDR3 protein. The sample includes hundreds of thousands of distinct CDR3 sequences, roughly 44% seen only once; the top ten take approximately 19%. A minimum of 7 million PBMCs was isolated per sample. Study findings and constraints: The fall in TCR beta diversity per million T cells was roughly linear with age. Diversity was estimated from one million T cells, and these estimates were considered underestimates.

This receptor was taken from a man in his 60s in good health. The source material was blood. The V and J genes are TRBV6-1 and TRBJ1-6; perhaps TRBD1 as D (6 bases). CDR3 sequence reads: CASSEQGIGSPLHF. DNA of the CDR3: TGTGCCAGCAGTGAACAGGGGATAGGGTCACCCCTCCACTTT.